This is a list of T cell receptor beta chains from one sample in a study of blood T cell repertoires in COVID-19. Repertoires were generated with immunoSEQ multiplex PCR, while TCRdb's copy carries only in-frame clones and drops some. In the table there are about 90,000 clones, approximately 90% of which are singletons. What was sequenced was peripheral blood. Every receptor here comes from a human donor with active COVID-19. The donor label of this sample is uncertain. Each CDR3 is given without its conserved first and last residue. The size of a clone is reported for some rows only, either as once, few or many, or as a class for expanded clones.

clone size	J gene	V gene	CDR3 protein
-	TRBJ1-6	TRBV15	ATGGGRFNSPLH
-	TRBJ2-2	TRBV4-2	ASSQVDRETGELF
-	TRBJ2-1	TRBV7-9	ASSAGLALGEQF
-	TRBJ2-1	TRBV18	ASSAGTGTYNEQF
-	TRBJ2-3	TRBV5-4	ASSLGGGTDTQY
-	TRBJ2-5	TRBV27	ASSTLDSSLETQY
-	TRBJ1-2	TRBV6-1	ASSEGAGANYGYT
-	TRBJ2-1	TRBV11-1	ASSYLAGGYNEQF
-	TRBJ1-2	TRBV10-3	AIRGTDNYGYT
-	TRBJ1-4	TRBV20-1	SASLRGGQSGKLF
-	TRBJ2-2	TRBV6-5	ASSYLEGNTGELF
few	TRBJ2-7	TRBV11-2	ASSLGTGGYEQY
-	TRBJ2-6	TRBV11-3	ASSKDSSGANVLT
-	TRBJ1-3	TRBV6-1	ASSEVSQGHTIY
-	TRBJ2-5	TRBV19	ASSIDGTSGEETQY
-	TRBJ1-1	TRBV16	ASSQMQGMNTEAF
-	TRBJ2-3	TRBV28	ASWSQGRTDTQY
-	TRBJ1-6	TRBV19	ASSAYSPSSYNSPLH
-	TRBJ2-3	TRBV6-4	ASSERPGLASDTQY
-	TRBJ1-2	TRBV13	ASSLFSDGYT
-	TRBJ1-4	TRBV18	ASSPPPGQGVEKLF
-	TRBJ2-1	TRBV5-1	ASSFNTEDNEQF
-	TRBJ2-1	TRBV7-9	ASSHQDLSEQF
-	TRBJ2-1	TRBV7-9	ASSLTSGGLSYNEQF
-	TRBJ1-2	TRBV5-6	ASRGLDRGPYGYT
-	TRBJ2-7	TRBV5-8	AFPGQGADEQY
-	TRBJ1-4	TRBV3-1/TRBV3-2	ASSQAPGMVDSTNEKLF
-	TRBJ2-7	TRBV7-2	ASSLALKRGVMVSSYEQY
-	TRBJ2-1	TRBV10-1	ASSGTSGDHSYNEQF
-	TRBJ2-1	TRBV11-2	ASSSTTSGGYEQF
-	TRBJ2-3	TRBV6-2/TRBV6-3	ASSSLNWGGLTDTQY
-	TRBJ1-2	TRBV5-1	ASWDRAGVGGYT
-	TRBJ1-6	TRBV7-2	ASGNRVDSPLH
-	TRBJ2-2	TRBV12-3/TRBV12-4	ASIRDTGELF
-	TRBJ2-2	TRBV5-6	ASSSTWTGRDTGELF
-	TRBJ2-2	TRBV5-1	ASSFWRDSGELF
-	TRBJ2-5	TRBV7-3	ASSLQRRETQY
-	TRBJ2-2	TRBV10-3	AISGKQGADTGELF
once	TRBJ2-7	TRBV7-2	ASSARAGAYEQY
-	TRBJ2-5	TRBV6-2/TRBV6-3	ASSPRRAGAQGAQY
-	TRBJ2-7	TRBV9	ASSPRVGVDEQY
-	TRBJ2-5	TRBV7-2	ASLKPTGGMETQY